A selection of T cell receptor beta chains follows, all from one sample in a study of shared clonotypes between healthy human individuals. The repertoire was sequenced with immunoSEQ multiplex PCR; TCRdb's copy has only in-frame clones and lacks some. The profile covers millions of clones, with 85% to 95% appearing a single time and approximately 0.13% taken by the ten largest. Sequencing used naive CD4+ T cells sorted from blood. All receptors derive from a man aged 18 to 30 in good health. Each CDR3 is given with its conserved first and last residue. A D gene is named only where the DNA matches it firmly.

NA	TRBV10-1	CASSEKGRANEQFF
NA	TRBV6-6	CASTLQEGRGYTF
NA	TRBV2	CASRGQTMNTEAFF
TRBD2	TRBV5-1	CASSLSGLATSEQYF
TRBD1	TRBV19	CASSITSGQGLSYNSPLHF
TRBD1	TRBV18	CASSPNTGGRNEQYF
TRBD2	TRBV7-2	CASKGTSGSETQYF
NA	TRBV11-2	CASSLRTLETQYF
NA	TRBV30	CAWRVPGQRGAFF
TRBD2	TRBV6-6	CASSYSGGAENIQYF
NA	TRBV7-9	CAIRGVTHTEAFF
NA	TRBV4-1	CASSQDYSNSPLHF
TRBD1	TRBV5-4	CASSLAGTAGSPLHF
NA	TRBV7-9	CASSLVRAASTDTQYF
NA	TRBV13	CASSLVGSKNSPLHF
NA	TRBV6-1	CASRRTDTQYF
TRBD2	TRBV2	CASSFYLAGGGDTQYF